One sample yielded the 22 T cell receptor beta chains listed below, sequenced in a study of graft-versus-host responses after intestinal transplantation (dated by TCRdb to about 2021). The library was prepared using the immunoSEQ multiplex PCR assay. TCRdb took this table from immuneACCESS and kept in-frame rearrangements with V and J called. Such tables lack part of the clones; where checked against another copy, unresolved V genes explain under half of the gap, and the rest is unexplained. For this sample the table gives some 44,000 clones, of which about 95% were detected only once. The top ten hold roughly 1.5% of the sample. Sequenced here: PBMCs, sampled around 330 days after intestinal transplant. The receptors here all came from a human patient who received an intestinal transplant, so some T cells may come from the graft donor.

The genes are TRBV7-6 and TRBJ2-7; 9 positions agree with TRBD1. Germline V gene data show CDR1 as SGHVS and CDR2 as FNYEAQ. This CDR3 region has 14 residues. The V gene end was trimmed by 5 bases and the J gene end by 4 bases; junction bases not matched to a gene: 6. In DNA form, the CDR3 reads TGTGCCAGCAGCGTCGGGACAGGGCAGTACGAGCAGTACTTC. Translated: CASSVGTGQYEQYF.

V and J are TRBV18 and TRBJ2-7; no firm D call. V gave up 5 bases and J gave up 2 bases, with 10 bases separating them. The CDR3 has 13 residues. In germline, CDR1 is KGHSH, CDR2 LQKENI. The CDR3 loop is CASSRMEAYEQYF. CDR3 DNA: TGTGCCAGCTCAAGGATGGAAGCCTACGAGCAGTACTTC.

The CDR3 nucleotides read TGTGCCAGCAGCTTATATAGCGGCTTACCCTACAATGAGCAGTTCTTC. It specifies CASSLYSGLPYNEQFF. The chain combines TRBV11-2 with TRBJ2-1; D might be TRBD2 (6 bases). The CDR3 contains 16 residues. Per germline, CDR1 SGHAT and CDR2 FQNNGV. The V end was cut by 2 bases, the J end by 2 bases, with 13 bases between.

The CDR3 region is CASSLGGDLLTTEAFF. In nucleotides, the CDR3 is TGTGCCAGCAGCTTGGGTGGGGACCTCTTAACTACTGAAGCTTTCTTT. The gene calls are TRBV5-4 and TRBJ1-1, with D possibly being TRBD1 (5 bases). This CDR3 spans 16 amino acids. V was shortened by 0 bases and J by 5 bases, with 17 bases between the two germline ends. Germline assignment: CDR1 SGHNT and CDR2 YYREEE (reference sequence). Full variable domain (remainder filled in from reference TRBV5-4 and TRBJ1-1): ETGVTQSPTHLIKTRGQQVTLRCSSQSGHNTVSWYQQALGQGPQFIFQYYREEENGRGNFPPRFSGLQFPNYSSELNVNALELDDSALYLCASSLGGDLLTTEAFFGQGTRLTVV.

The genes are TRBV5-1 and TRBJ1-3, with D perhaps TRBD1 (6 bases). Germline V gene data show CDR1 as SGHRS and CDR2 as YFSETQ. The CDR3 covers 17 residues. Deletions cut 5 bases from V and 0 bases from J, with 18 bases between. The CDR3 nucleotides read TGCGCCAGCAGTAAGCAGGGGCCCCAGAGCTCTGGAAACACCATATATTTT. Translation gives CASSKQGPQSSGNTIYF.

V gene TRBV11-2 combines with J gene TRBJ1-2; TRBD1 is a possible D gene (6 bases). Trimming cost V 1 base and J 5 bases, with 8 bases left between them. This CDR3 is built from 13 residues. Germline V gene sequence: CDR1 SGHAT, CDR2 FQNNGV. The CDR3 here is CASSLGTAYGYTF. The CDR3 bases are TGTGCCAGCAGCTTAGGGACAGCTTATGGCTACACCTTC.

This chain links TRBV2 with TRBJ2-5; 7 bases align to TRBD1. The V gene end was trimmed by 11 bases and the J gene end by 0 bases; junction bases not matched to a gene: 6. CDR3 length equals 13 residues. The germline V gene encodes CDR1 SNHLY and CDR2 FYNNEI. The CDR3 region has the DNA TGTGCCGGGATCGGGACAGACCAAGAGACCCAGTACTTC. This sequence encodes CAGIGTDQETQYF.

The CDR3 loop reads CASSQGDRDEETQYF. The CDR3 nucleotides read TGCGCCAGCAGCCAAGGGGACAGGGACGAAGAGACCCAGTACTTC. The chain couples TRBV4-1 to TRBJ2-5; TRBD1 matches at 9 bases. Germline loops: CDR1 MGHRA, CDR2 YSYEKL. J was trimmed by 3 bases and V by 1 base; bases with no gene match: 3. The CDR3 has 15 amino acids.

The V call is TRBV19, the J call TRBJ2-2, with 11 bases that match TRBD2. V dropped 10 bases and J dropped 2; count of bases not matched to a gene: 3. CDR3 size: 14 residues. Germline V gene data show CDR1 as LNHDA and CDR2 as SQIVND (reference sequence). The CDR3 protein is CAIGLAGNTGELFF. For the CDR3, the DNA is TGTGCCATTGGACTAGCGGGTAACACCGGGGAGCTGTTTTTT.

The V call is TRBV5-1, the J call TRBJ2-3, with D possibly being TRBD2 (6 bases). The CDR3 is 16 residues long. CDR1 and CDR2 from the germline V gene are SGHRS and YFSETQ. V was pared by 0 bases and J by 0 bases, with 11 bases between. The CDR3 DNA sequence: TGCGCCAGCAGCTTGGGGCTAGCGATTAGCACAGATACGCAGTATTTT. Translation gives CASSLGLAISTDTQYF.

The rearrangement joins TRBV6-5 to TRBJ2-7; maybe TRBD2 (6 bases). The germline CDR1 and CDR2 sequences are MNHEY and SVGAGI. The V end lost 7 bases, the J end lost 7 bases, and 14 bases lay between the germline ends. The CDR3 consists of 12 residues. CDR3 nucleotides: TGTGCCAGCACCGGGGCGGGGAGAGAGCAGTACTTC. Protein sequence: CASTGAGREQYF.

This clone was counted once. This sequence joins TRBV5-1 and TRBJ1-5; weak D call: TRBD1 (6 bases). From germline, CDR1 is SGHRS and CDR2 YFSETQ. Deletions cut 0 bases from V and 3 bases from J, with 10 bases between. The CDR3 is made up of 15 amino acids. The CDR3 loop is CASSLDGDTNQPQHF. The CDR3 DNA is TGCGCCAGCAGCTTGGATGGGGACACCAATCAGCCCCAGCATTTT.

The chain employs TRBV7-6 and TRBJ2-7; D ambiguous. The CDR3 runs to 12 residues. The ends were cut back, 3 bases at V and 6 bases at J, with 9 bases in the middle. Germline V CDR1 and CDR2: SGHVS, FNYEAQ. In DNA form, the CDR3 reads TGTGCCAGCAGCTTCGGGTTCGGCGAGCAGTACTTC. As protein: CASSFGFGEQYF.

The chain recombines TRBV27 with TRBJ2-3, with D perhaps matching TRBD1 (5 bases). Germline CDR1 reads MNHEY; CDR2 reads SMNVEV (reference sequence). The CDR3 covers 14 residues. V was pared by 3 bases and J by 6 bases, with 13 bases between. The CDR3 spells CASSFRGASDTQYF. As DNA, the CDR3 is TGTGCCAGCAGTTTTAGGGGCGCGAGCGATACGCAGTATTTT.

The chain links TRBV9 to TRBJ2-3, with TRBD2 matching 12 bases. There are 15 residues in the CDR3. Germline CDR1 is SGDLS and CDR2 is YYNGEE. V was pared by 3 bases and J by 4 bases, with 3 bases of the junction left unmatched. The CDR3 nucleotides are TGTGCCAGCAGCGCTAGCGGGGGGGCCCCAGATACGCAGTATTTT. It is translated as CASSASGGAPDTQYF.

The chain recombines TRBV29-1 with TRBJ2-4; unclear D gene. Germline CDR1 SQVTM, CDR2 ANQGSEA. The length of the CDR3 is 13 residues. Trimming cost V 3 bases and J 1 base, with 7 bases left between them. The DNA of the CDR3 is TGCAGCGTTGAGCCTTTGGCCAAAAACATTCAGTACTTC. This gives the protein CSVEPLAKNIQYF.

The CDR3 region is CAISEHPPKLAGDLGAYNEQFF. The CDR3 region has the DNA TGTGCCATCAGTGAGCATCCGCCGAAACTAGCGGGAGACCTTGGTGCCTACAATGAGCAGTTCTTC. This chain links TRBV10-3 with TRBJ2-1; TRBD2 matches 11 bases. The CDR3 contains 22 residues. Trimming removed 2 bases from V and 2 bases from J; junction bases left unmatched: 20. Germline V lookup: CDR1 ENHRY, CDR2 SYGVKD.

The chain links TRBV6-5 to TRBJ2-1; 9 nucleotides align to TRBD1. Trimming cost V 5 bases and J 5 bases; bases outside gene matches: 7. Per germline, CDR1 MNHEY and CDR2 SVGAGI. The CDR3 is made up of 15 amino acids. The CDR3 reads CASSPGTGRHNEQFF. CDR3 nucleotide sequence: TGTGCCAGCAGTCCGGGGACAGGGAGGCACAATGAGCAGTTCTTC.

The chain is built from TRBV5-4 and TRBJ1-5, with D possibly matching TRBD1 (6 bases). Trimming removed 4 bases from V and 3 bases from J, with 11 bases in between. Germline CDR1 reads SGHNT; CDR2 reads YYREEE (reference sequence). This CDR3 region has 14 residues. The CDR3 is CASSPGQNNQPQHF. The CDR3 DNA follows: TGTGCCAGCAGCCCAGGACAGAACAATCAGCCCCAGCATTTT.

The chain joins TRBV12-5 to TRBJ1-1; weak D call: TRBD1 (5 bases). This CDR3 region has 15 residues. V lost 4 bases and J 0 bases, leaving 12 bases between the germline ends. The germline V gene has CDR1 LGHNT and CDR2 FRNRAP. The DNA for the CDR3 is TGTGCTAGTGGTTCCCATGGGGGTCTGAACACTGAAGCTTTCTTT. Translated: CASGSHGGLNTEAFF.

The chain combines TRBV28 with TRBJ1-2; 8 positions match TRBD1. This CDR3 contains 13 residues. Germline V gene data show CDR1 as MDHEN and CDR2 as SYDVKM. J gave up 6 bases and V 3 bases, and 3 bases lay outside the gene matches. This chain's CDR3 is CASSFQGANGYTF. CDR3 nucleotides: TGTGCCAGCAGTTTTCAGGGGGCTAATGGCTACACCTTC.

CDR3: CASSLWTTSNQPQHF. The DNA for the CDR3 is TGTGCCAGCAGCTTGTGGACAACCAGCAATCAGCCCCAGCATTTT. This rearrangement joins TRBV5-6 to TRBJ1-5; maybe TRBD1 (5 bases). CDR1 is SGHDT, CDR2 YYEEEE, per germline. Deletions cut 1 base from V and 1 base from J, with 9 bases between. The CDR3 spans 15 residues. Full variable domain (outside the CDR3, taken from reference TRBV5-6 and TRBJ1-5): DAGVTQSPTHLIKTRGQQVTLRCSPKSGHDTVSWYQQALGQGPQFIFQYYEEEERQRGNFPDRFSGHQFPNYSSELNVNALLLGDSALYLCASSLWTTSNQPQHFGDGTRLSIL.